This T cell receptor (beta chain) was observed in a study of blood T cell repertoires in COVID-19 (dated by TCRdb to the early 2020s). Context from the whole study: Samples from collaborators originated in the United States, Italy and Spain and spanned both the acute and convalescent phases of COVID-19. Samples came from the ongoing ImmuneRACE study (first 160 participants) plus 1,254 subjects from 6 global collaborators. Where available, HLA class I and class II types were obtained from metadata supplied by the sample provider rather than from assay-based typing. Deeply sampled blood TCRbeta repertoires from subjects exposed to, actively infected with, or recovered from COVID-19 were included in the dataset. A freely available public database, intended as a resource for researchers studying the immune response to SARS-CoV-2, is where the repertoires were released. The material from the prospective study consisted of cDNA or gDNA derived from T cells, B-cell-depleted T cells, or PBMCs. A de-identified subject ID, COVID-19 status, age in years and sex were almost always included in the sample metadata. The research as a whole found: Clinical and demographic metadata were provided uncurated, with the amount varying by source and participant.

Compared with germline, V lacks 5 bases and J lacks 4 bases; bases without a gene match: 3. The CDR1 and CDR2 encoded by the germline V gene are SGHTS and YDEGEE. Measured from the cysteine to the phenylalanine, the CDR3 is 13 residues long. Only CDR3 DNA is held: 39 bases, read in frame from base 1. The immunoSEQ Assay, a bias-controlled multiplex PCR, was used to amplify TCRbeta CDR3 regions from genomic DNA. The authors processed their data as follows. The number of nucleated cells in each sample was estimated from the amplification of reference gene primers within the assay. To quantify the absolute abundance of each unique TCRbeta CDR3 rearrangement, sequence reads were collapsed and filtered. For each sample, productive Simpson clonality was calculated as the square root of Simpson's diversity index over productive rearrangements. Here the immuneACCESS table is served through TCRdb, limited to in-frame sequences with V and J called. Missing clones are a known gap in these copies; in checked studies unresolved V genes cover under half, and the rest lacks a known reason. Clonal size and the V and J genes are those of that table, whereas D and trimming came from the DNA. The sample table shows tens of thousands of clones, and about nine tenths are seen once. 15% of the sample is taken by the ten largest.

In regard to this clone: The clone's antigen remains unknown. Base qualities are not at hand, and no much larger clone is one base apart.

Each collaborating institution followed its own protocols to collect whole blood in K2EDTA tubes. For TCRbeta analysis, collaborator samples were shipped as frozen whole blood, as isolated PBMCs, or as DNA extracted from either sample type. Sequenced sample: peripheral blood. The TCR comes from a male donor with acute or convalescent COVID-19. This sequence uses TRBV5-8 and TRBJ1-5; TRBD1 agrees with 7 junctional bases. For the CDR3, the sequence is CASRAGGNQPQHF. Read as DNA, the sequence is TGTGCCAGCAGAGCAGGGGGGAATCAGCCCCAGCATTTT. The CDR3, completed at both ends by the reference TRBV5-8 and TRBJ1-5 genes, gives the full variable domain EAGVTQSPTHLIKTRGQQATLRCSPISGHTSVYWYQQALGLGLQFLLWYDEGEERNRGNFPPRFSGRQFPNYSSELNVNALELEDSALYLCASRAGGNQPQHFGDGTRLSIL.